The present T cell receptor (beta chain) was sequenced within a study of blood T cells in healthy people across ages. The sample holds many counts of this clonotype. Per-sample PBMC isolation yielded at least 7 million cells. Per germline, CDR1 SNHLY and CDR2 FYNNEI. The CDR3 covers 14 residues. Germline trimming cut 0 bases from V and 3 bases from J; bases unmatched to any gene: 2. Sample-barcoded 5' priming and a J-beta primer mix drove a second PCR of roughly 7 to 11 cycles. TCRdb recomputed calls from the 5' RACE reads with MiXCR, one row per CDR3 protein. The table shows under 1,000,000 distinct CDR3 sequences, with around 36% occurring only once.

The specimen sequenced was blood. The V gene is TRBV2, the J gene TRBJ2-7, with TRBD1 matching over 7 bases. The receptor's source is a man aged 18 to 29 in good health. This CDR3 is CASSEAGTDYEQYF. CDR3 bases: TGTGCCAGCAGTGAAGCCGGGACAGACTACGAGCAGTACTTC.